These 15 T cell receptor beta chains came from one sample sequenced in a study of blood T cell repertoires in COVID-19. Clones were read by immunoSEQ multiplex PCR, and TCRdb kept only the in-frame ones, dropping some. Of about 380,000 clones listed, around 89% are singletons. Sample: PBMCs or T cells enriched from blood (not recorded which). The receptors come from a woman aged 18 to 35 who had recovered from COVID-19.

This chain uses TRBV19 with TRBJ1-2; weak D call: TRBD1 (6 bases). Looked up from germline, CDR1 is LNHDA and CDR2 is SQIVND (reference sequence). V lost 1 base and J lost 6, with 12 bases in between. The CDR3 has 14 residues. CDR3 residues: CASSIVAQGDGYTF. CDR3 sequence (DNA): TGTGCCAGTAGTATAGTAGCACAGGGTGATGGCTACACCTTC.

The V call is TRBV11-2, the J call TRBJ1-5, with D tentatively TRBD1 (5 bases). V gave up 5 bases and J gave up 3 bases, with 11 bases separating them. The CDR3 totals 14 residues. Germline V gives CDR1 SGHAT, CDR2 FQNNGV. The CDR3 reads CASSPDRYNQPQHF. CDR3 sequence (DNA): TGTGCCAGCAGCCCAGACAGATACAATCAGCCCCAGCATTTT. The whole variable domain, filled in from reference TRBV11-2 and TRBJ1-5, reads EAGVAQSPRYKIIEKRQSVAFWCNPISGHATLYWYQQILGQGPKLLIQFQNNGVVDDSQLPKDRFSAERLKGVDSTLKIQPAKLEDSAVYLCASSPDRYNQPQHFGDGTRLSIL.

This chain's CDR3 is CASSPRGGALGTDTQYF. The CDR3 DNA sequence: TGTGCCAGCAGCCCCCGGGGAGGGGCTCTGGGTACAGATACGCAGTATTTT. This rearrangement joins TRBV9 to TRBJ2-3; 7 bases match TRBD2. CDR3 length equals 17 residues. Germline V gives CDR1 SGDLS, CDR2 YYNGEE. Losses at the gene ends were 4 bases for V and 3 bases for J; bases not matched to a gene: 14.

This clone was observed once. The chain has TRBV27 and TRBJ2-7; TRBD1 aligns across 8 bases. Germline loops: CDR1 MNHEY, CDR2 SMNVEV (reference sequence). The CDR3 sequence is 12 residues long. The J segment lost 5 bases and the V segment lost 10 bases, leaving 7 bases of the junction unmatched. The CDR3 bases are TGTGCCACCCAAGGACAGGGCCACGAGCAGTACTTC. It codes for CATQGQGHEQYF.

The chain recombines TRBV7-9 with TRBJ1-5; 8 bases fit TRBD1. This CDR3 region has 19 residues. The germline V gene has CDR1 SEHNR and CDR2 FQNEAQ (reference sequence). Unmatched junction bases numbered 16, after V lost 3 bases and J lost 3 bases. Here the CDR3 DNA reads TGTGCCAGCAGCTTCGTCGGGATCGGACAGGGTGGGTTCAATCAGCCCCAGCATTTT. It codes for CASSFVGIGQGGFNQPQHF.

The rearrangement uses TRBV6-5 and TRBJ2-7, with D possibly being TRBD1 (5 bases). The ends were cut back, 5 bases at V and 7 bases at J, with 12 bases in the middle. In germline, CDR1 is MNHEY, CDR2 SVGAGI. CDR3 length: 12 amino acids. CDR3 DNA sequence: TGTGCCAGCAGTAGACAGTTACGAGAGCAGTACTTC. Protein product: CASSRQLREQYF.

V is TRBV4-1 and J is TRBJ2-7, with TRBD2 matching over 16 bases. Germline assignment: CDR1 MGHRA and CDR2 YSYEKL. The junction had 9 bases not matched to a gene; V was cut back by 4 bases and J by 0 bases. This CDR3 spans 19 amino acids. DNA for the CDR3: TGCGCCAGCAGCCGCGAGAGGGGACTAGCGGGGGGGCACTCCTACGAGCAGTACTTC. Protein sequence: CASSRERGLAGGHSYEQYF.

This clone was recorded only once. The chain has TRBV7-9 and TRBJ2-7, with TRBD1 matching 7 bases. In germline, CDR1 is SEHNR, CDR2 FQNEAQ (reference sequence). CDR3 length: 13 amino acids. Unmatched junction bases numbered 3, after V lost 5 bases and J lost 2 bases. The CDR3 bases are TGTGCCAGCAGCGTTACAGGGGCCTACGAGCAGTACTTC. Protein: CASSVTGAYEQYF.

The chain links TRBV30 to TRBJ1-3; D unresolved. V shed 0 bases and J shed 0 bases, with 9 bases lying between them. CDR1 is GTSNPN, CDR2 SVGIG, per germline (reference sequence). The CDR3 is 15 residues long. CDR3 nucleotides: TGTGCCTGGAGTGTAGGTCAGGCCTCTGGAAACACCATATATTTT. Protein sequence: CAWSVGQASGNTIYF. Looking up the rest from reference TRBV30 and TRBJ1-3 gives the full variable domain: SQTIHQWPATLVQPVGSPLSLECTVEGTSNPNLYWYRQAAGRGLQLLFYSVGIGQISSEVPQNLSASRPQDRQFILSSKKLLLSDSGFYLCAWSVGQASGNTIYFGEGSWLTVV.

V is TRBV28 and J is TRBJ1-5; possible D gene TRBD1, 5 bases. CDR1 is MDHEN and CDR2 is SYDVKM in the germline V gene. Between the trimmed V and J ends, which lost 3 bases and 6 bases, there was a span of 9 bases. This CDR3 is 13 amino acids long. The CDR3 loop reads CASSFQGVQPQHF. The DNA for the CDR3 is TGTGCCAGCAGTTTCCAGGGTGTTCAGCCCCAGCATTTT.

This clone was recorded only once. This chain links TRBV27 with TRBJ2-7; D is perhaps TRBD2 (6 bases). The ends were cut back, 3 bases at V and 3 bases at J, with 15 bases in the middle. The CDR3 spans 15 residues. Germline V gene data show CDR1 as MNHEY and CDR2 as SMNVEV (reference sequence). CDR3 sequence: CASSFVQAGSYEQYF. The CDR3, as DNA: TGTGCCAGCAGTTTTGTGCAGGCGGGGAGCTACGAGCAGTACTTC.

V is TRBV5-4 and J is TRBJ2-7, with 8 nucleotides matching TRBD2. This CDR3 has 14 residues. Germline V gives CDR1 SGHNT, CDR2 YYREEE (reference sequence). V lost 4 bases to trimming and J lost 2 bases; unmatched junction nucleotides: 5. For the CDR3, the DNA is TGTGCCAGCAGCCGCGGGGGGACAACCTACGAGCAGTACTTC. Protein: CASSRGGTTYEQYF. Drawing the rest from reference TRBV5-4 and TRBJ2-7, the complete variable domain is ETGVTQSPTHLIKTRGQQVTLRCSSQSGHNTVSWYQQALGQGPQFIFQYYREEENGRGNFPPRFSGLQFPNYSSELNVNALELDDSALYLCASSRGGTTYEQYFGPGTRLTVT.

The V gene is TRBV4-1, the J gene TRBJ1-1; D not resolved. V lost 3 bases, J lost 11 bases, and 10 bases lay in between. This CDR3 region has 11 residues. In germline, CDR1 is MGHRA, CDR2 YSYEKL. Written as DNA, the CDR3 is TGCGCCAGCAGCCATGGTCTGAGGGCTTTCTTT. Amino acid sequence: CASSHGLRAFF.

V is TRBV7-9 and J is TRBJ1-2; D not resolved. The CDR3 runs 14 residues. Germline CDR1 and CDR2: SEHNR and FQNEAQ (reference sequence). Trimming took off 6 bases at V and 8 bases at J, with 19 bases between the two ends. Here the CDR3 reads CASSFGGPEGGYTF. The CDR3 DNA reads TGTGCCAGCAGTTTCGGCGGGCCCGAGGGCGGCTACACCTTC.

This clone was seen a handful of times. The chain's CDR3 is CSVSAGRDQPQHF. In nucleotides, the CDR3 is TGCAGCGTTAGTGCAGGGCGAGATCAGCCCCAGCATTTT. The V gene is TRBV29-1, the J gene TRBJ1-5; D possibly corresponds to TRBD1 (5 bases). The V end was cut by 5 bases, the J end by 5 bases, with 13 bases between. The germline V gene encodes CDR1 SQVTM and CDR2 ANQGSEA. The CDR3 has 13 residues.